These 7 T cell receptor beta chains were all obtained from the same sample, sequenced in a study of regulatory T cells in long-lasting Graves disease. Time point reported: newly diagnosed GD, antithyroid drugs for less than 3 months. TCR sequences were obtained from RNA taken from PBMCs. To make TCR beta libraries, researchers used iRepertoire HTBI primers and Arm-PCR of CDR3 regions. TCRdb passed the multiplex PCR reads through MiXCR, listing each CDR3 protein once. This sample yields 360,000 or so distinct CDR3 sequences, of which about 16% are seen a single time; around 21% belongs to the top ten. The data also belong to a second study, concerning T cells in Graves' hyperthyroidism and ophthalmopathy.

The sample was peripheral blood mononuclear cells (PBMCs), taken at new diagnosis, from a patient treated with antithyroid drugs. These receptor sequences come from a woman aged 18-30 years with Graves disease.

This clonotype has at least ten counts. The chain is built from TRBV28 and TRBJ1-5; D is perhaps TRBD1 (6 bases). V was trimmed by 3 bases and J by 4 bases, leaving 10 bases between them. Germline V gene lookup returns CDR1 MDHEN and CDR2 SYDVKM. This CDR3 has 14 amino acids. The CDR3 loop is CASSFGGHNQPQHF. CDR3 nucleotide sequence: TGTGCCAGCAGTTTTGGGGGGCATAATCAGCCCCAGCATTTT. The complete variable domain, with remaining parts taken from reference TRBV28 and TRBJ1-5, reads DVKVTQSSRYLVKRTGEKVFLECVQDMDHENMFWYRQDPGLGLRLIYFSYDVKMKEKGDIPEGYSVSREKKERFSLILESASTNQTSMYLCASSFGGHNQPQHFGDGTRLSIL.

This clonotype was seen many times. This CDR3 reads CASSLELGASEQFF. The DNA for the CDR3 is TGTGCCAGCAGCTTAGAGCTAGGGGCGAGTGAGCAGTTCTTC. This chain connects TRBV11-1 to TRBJ2-1, with a weak D call TRBD1 (5 bases). The CDR3 totals 14 residues. Per germline, CDR1 SGHAT and CDR2 FQDESV (reference sequence). The V gene lost 1 base and the J gene lost 9 bases, with 13 bases spanning the gap.

This sequence joins TRBV4-1 and TRBJ2-5; 8 bases are shared with TRBD2. CDR3 length equals 16 residues. Looked up from germline, CDR1 is MGHRA and CDR2 is YSYEKL. The V gene end was trimmed by 0 bases and the J gene end by 0 bases; junction bases not matched to a gene: 3. The CDR3 is CASSQDSSGYQETQYF. As DNA, the CDR3 is TGCGCCAGCAGCCAAGATTCTAGCGGGTACCAAGAGACCCAGTACTTC.

The rearrangement joins TRBV5-4 to TRBJ1-2; D is unclear. This CDR3 comprises 13 residues. Germline V gene data show CDR1 as SGHNT and CDR2 as YYREEE (reference sequence). V was shortened by 3 bases and J by 4 bases, with 10 bases between the two germline ends. This chain's CDR3 is CASSYGRIYGYTF. The CDR3 DNA sequence: TGTGCCAGCAGCTATGGCAGGATCTATGGCTACACCTTC.

This clonotype was observed many times. The chain has TRBV5-1 and TRBJ2-1; TRBD2 agrees at 8 bases. Trimming at V came to 0 bases and at J to 9 bases, leaving 11 bases not matched to a gene. Germline CDR1 reads SGHRS; CDR2 reads YFSETQ. The CDR3 is 16 residues long. The CDR3 spells CASSLVPREDVSEQFF. The CDR3 DNA sequence: TGCGCCAGCAGCTTGGTTCCGCGGGAGGACGTCAGTGAGCAGTTCTTC.

The genes are TRBV20-1 and TRBJ1-5; possible D gene TRBD1, 5 bases. V was clipped by 4 bases and J by 1 base, with 11 bases between them. The germline gives CDR1 DFQATT, CDR2 SNEGSKA (reference sequence). The CDR3 loop spans 14 amino acids. This CDR3 is CSAKVRESNQPQHF. The CDR3 coding sequence is TGCAGTGCTAAGGTCAGGGAAAGCAATCAGCCCCAGCATTTT.

There are a few counts of this clonotype. The rearrangement joins TRBV6-1 to TRBJ1-2; the D gene is possibly TRBD1 (6 bases). Trimming left V 4 bases short and J 8 bases short, with 14 bases between. CDR3 length: 13 residues. Per the germline V gene, CDR1 is MNHNS and CDR2 is SASEGT. The CDR3 coding sequence is TGTGCCAGCAGTGCCGGGGGCGGCTTCGGCTACACCTTC. It is translated as CASSAGGGFGYTF.